The 5 T cell receptor beta chains presented below share a single source sample, sequenced in a study of a mutant IDH1 vaccine in newly diagnosed glioma. Using immunoSEQ multiplex PCR, the repertoire was profiled, and TCRdb retains in-frame clones only, with some absent. This sample has some 26,000 clones, with roughly 85% found just once. Time point defined: week 23, last vaccination. Each vaccine dose was 300 ug of mutant IDH1 20-mer peptide, with topical imiquimod. These receptors' targets are unknown. The sample in question was PBMCs, obtained from a glioma patient whose treatment included an IDH1 peptide vaccine. The receptors were gathered from a woman aged 25 to 45 with glioma.

CDR3 nucleotides: TGTGCCAGCAGCTTGGAGATTTATGGCTACACCTTC. It is translated as CASSLEIYGYTF. The chain couples TRBV5-6 to TRBJ1-2; D gene unclear. V was clipped by 0 bases and J by 5 bases, with 5 bases between them. This CDR3 spans 12 amino acids. Germline V lookup: CDR1 SGHDT, CDR2 YYEEEE.

The V call is TRBV7-9, the J call TRBJ1-2, with D uncertain. V lost 1 base to trimming and J lost 0 bases, with 9 bases between them. Germline V lookup: CDR1 SEHNR, CDR2 FQNEAQ (reference sequence). There are 15 residues in the CDR3. CDR3 nucleotides: TGTGCCAGCAGCTTAGGAACTGGAGCTAACTATGGCTACACCTTC. It yields the protein CASSLGTGANYGYTF.

The chain employs TRBV5-1 and TRBJ1-1; D unclear. The CDR3 sequence is 13 residues long. CDR1 and CDR2 from the germline V gene are SGHRS and YFSETQ. With 0 bases removed from V and 5 bases from J, the gap between germline ends came to 8 bases. The CDR3 bases are TGCGCCAGCAGCTTGGTGTCCGAAACTGAAGCTTTCTTT. Its protein product is CASSLVSETEAFF. The full variable domain, rest sourced from reference TRBV5-1 and TRBJ1-1, is KAGVTQTPRYLIKTRGQQVTLSCSPISGHRSVSWYQQTPGQGLQFLFEYFSETQRNKGNFPGRFSGRQFSNSRSEMNVSTLELGDSALYLCASSLVSETEAFFGQGTRLTVV.

The V call is TRBV4-1, the J call TRBJ1-4; possible D gene TRBD1, 5 bases. V was shortened by 4 bases and J by 6 bases, with 12 bases between the two germline ends. The CDR3 totals 14 residues. Germline V gene lookup returns CDR1 MGHRA and CDR2 YSYEKL. The CDR3 here is CASSRDGSDEKLFF. For the CDR3, the DNA is TGCGCCAGCAGCCGGGACGGGTCGGATGAAAAACTGTTTTTT.

This rearrangement joins TRBV5-1 to TRBJ1-2, with TRBD1 identical over 7 bases. Germline lookup yields CDR1 SGHRS and CDR2 YFSETQ. V dropped 5 bases and J dropped 6; count of bases not matched to a gene: 10. This CDR3 contains 14 residues. Written as DNA, the CDR3 is TGCGCCAGCAGGCCAACAGGGGCTGTCGATGGCTACACCTTC. Translated, it gives CASRPTGAVDGYTF.